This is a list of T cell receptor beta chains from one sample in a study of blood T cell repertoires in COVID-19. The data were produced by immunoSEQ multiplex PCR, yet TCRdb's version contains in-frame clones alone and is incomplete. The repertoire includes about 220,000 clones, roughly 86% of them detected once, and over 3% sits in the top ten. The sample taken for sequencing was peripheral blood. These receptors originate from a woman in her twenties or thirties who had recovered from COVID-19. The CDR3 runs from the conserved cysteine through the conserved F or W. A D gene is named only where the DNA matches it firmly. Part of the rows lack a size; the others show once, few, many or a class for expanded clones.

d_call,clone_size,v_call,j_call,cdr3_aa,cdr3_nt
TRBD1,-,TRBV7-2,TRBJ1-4,CASSSGTGSNEKLFF,TGTGCCAGCAGCTCTGGGACAGGATCCAATGAAAAACTGTTTTTT
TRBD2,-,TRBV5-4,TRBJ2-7,CASSSSGGSPSYEQYF,TGTGCCAGCAGCTCCAGCGGGGGTTCCCCTTCCTACGAGCAGTACTTC
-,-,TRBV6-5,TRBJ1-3,CASSATDTVGNTIYF,TGTGCCAGCAGCGCAACGGACACCGTCGGAAACACCATATATTTT
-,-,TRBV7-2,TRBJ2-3,CASSQRAPGSTDTQYF,TGTGCCAGCAGCCAGCGGGCCCCAGGAAGCACAGATACGCAGTATTTT
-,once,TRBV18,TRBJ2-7,CASSPGRGQTYEQYF,TGTGCCAGCTCACCCGGGAGGGGACAGACCTACGAGCAGTACTTC
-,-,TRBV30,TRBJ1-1,CAWRTALNTEAFF,TGTGCCTGGCGGACAGCGCTAAACACTGAAGCTTTCTTT
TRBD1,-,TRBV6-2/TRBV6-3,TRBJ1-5,CASSYYRGIQPQHF,TGTGCCAGCAGTTACTACAGGGGCATCCAGCCCCAGCATTTT
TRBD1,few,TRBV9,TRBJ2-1,CASSPTGSSYNEQFF,TGTGCCAGCAGCCCGACAGGGTCTTCCTACAATGAGCAGTTCTTC
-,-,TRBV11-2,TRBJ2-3,CASSRQALNTDTQYF,TGTGCCAGCAGCCGGCAGGCCTTAAACACAGATACGCAGTATTTT
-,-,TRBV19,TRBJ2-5,CASAQGHETQYF,TGTGCCAGTGCGCAGGGGCACGAGACCCAGTACTTC
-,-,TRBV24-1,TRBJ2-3,CATSDASSADTQYF,TGTGCCACCAGTGATGCCTCTAGCGCAGATACGCAGTATTTT
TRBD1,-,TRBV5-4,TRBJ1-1,CASSWEGDRRTEAFF,TGTGCCAGCAGCTGGGAGGGGGACAGGAGGACTGAAGCTTTCTTT
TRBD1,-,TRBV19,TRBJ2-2,CASSPSWVQGDRGGTGELFF,TGTGCCAGTAGTCCCTCGTGGGTCCAGGGGGACAGGGGTGGCACCGGGGAGCTGTTTTTT
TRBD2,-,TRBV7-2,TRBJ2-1,CASSLEGAGVLYNEQFF,TGTGCCAGCAGCTTAGAGGGAGCGGGGGTCCTTTACAATGAGCAGTTCTTC
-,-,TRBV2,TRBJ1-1,CASSQGSGNTEAFF,TGTGCCAGCAGTCAGGGGAGTGGGAACACTGAAGCTTTCTTT
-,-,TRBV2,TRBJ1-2,CASRRLLNYGYTF,TGTGCCAGCAGAAGACTCCTTAACTATGGCTACACCTTC
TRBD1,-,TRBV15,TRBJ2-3,CATSRLQGRGTDTQYF,TGTGCCACCAGCAGATTACAGGGGCGGGGCACAGATACGCAGTATTTT